These 32 T cell receptor beta chains share one sample of origin, sequenced in a study of CD8+ T cells in alopecia areata. The treatment here: oral pan-JAK inhibitor, 5-10 mg twice daily. The authors extracted RNA and reverse transcribed it into cDNA as the sequencing template. The protocol was immunoSEQ multiplex PCR, while the TCRdb copy is restricted to in-frame clones and leaves out a portion. The repertoire holds fewer than 250,000 clones, with 50% to 60% as singletons. Sequencing was performed on CD4+ T cells sorted from blood, taken at week 4, from a patient treated with tofacitinib. These receptors all come from a human donor with alopecia areata.

The rearrangement uses TRBV9 and TRBJ2-6; no firm D call. Between the trimmed V and J ends, which lost 5 bases and 1 base, there was a span of 7 bases. The V gene's germline CDR1 is SGDLS and CDR2 YYNGEE. This CDR3 spans 14 amino acids. The CDR3 DNA sequence: TGTGCCAGCAGTGAAGGGTCTGGGGCCAACGTCCTGACTTTC. It translates to CASSEGSGANVLTF.

V usage is TRBV7-9 and J usage is TRBJ2-1; D call uncertain. Germline assignment: CDR1 SEHNR and CDR2 FQNEAQ (reference sequence). The CDR3 is 12 residues long. V dropped 4 bases and J dropped 7 bases, with 8 bases sitting between them. CDR3 loop: CASSSRFNEQFF. CDR3 sequence (DNA): TGTGCCAGCAGCTCCCGCTTTAATGAGCAGTTCTTC.

This clone has more than one count but fewer than ten. V and J are TRBV29-1 and TRBJ1-2, with a tentative D call TRBD1 (5 bases). V lost 4 bases and J 3 bases, leaving 9 bases between the germline ends. The CDR3 is made up of 12 amino acids. Germline values: CDR1 SQVTM, CDR2 ANQGSEA. The CDR3 bases are TGCAGCGTTGTAGGGGACGACTATGGCTACACCTTC. Protein product: CSVVGDDYGYTF. The whole variable domain, remainder taken from reference TRBV29-1 and TRBJ1-2, is SAVISQKPSRDICQRGTSLTIQCQVDSQVTMMFWYRQQPGQSLTLIATANQGSEATYESGFVIDKFPISRPNLTFSTLTVSNMSPEDSSIYLCSVVGDDYGYTFGSGTRLTVV.

The genes are TRBV6-5 and TRBJ2-4; TRBD1 aligns across 7 bases. CDR1 and CDR2 (germline): MNHEY, SVGAGI. This CDR3 contains 15 residues. Trimming took 5 bases from V and 5 from J; bases not matched to a gene: 9. The CDR3 spells CASSRPNRGENIQYF. The CDR3 DNA reads TGTGCCAGCAGTCGACCTAACAGGGGCGAAAACATTCAGTACTTC.

The chain employs TRBV10-3 and TRBJ2-1; no definite D call. V shed 7 bases and J shed 5 bases, with 6 bases lying between them. CDR1 ENHRY and CDR2 SYGVKD come from the germline V gene. CDR3 length: 11 residues. CDR3 nucleotide sequence: TGTGCCATCACCTTTAACAATGAGCAGTTCTTC. It encodes CAITFNNEQFF.

The rearrangement joins TRBV30 to TRBJ2-7; tentatively, D is TRBD1 or TRBD2 (6 bases each). Trimming pared 1 base from V and 5 bases from J, leaving 15 bases between. The CDR3 extends over 14 amino acids. CDR1 is GTSNPN and CDR2 is SVGIG in the germline V gene (reference sequence). The CDR3, as DNA: TGTGCCTGGAGTGCGGGGGCCGTATATAACGAGCAGTACTTC. It specifies CAWSAGAVYNEQYF. The whole variable domain, remainder taken from reference TRBV30 and TRBJ2-7, is SQTIHQWPATLVQPVGSPLSLECTVEGTSNPNLYWYRQAAGRGLQLLFYSVGIGQISSEVPQNLSASRPQDRQFILSSKKLLLSDSGFYLCAWSAGAVYNEQYFGPGTRLTVT.

This clone occurred a few times. V usage is TRBV29-1 and J usage is TRBJ1-1, with D perhaps TRBD1 (6 bases). Germline V CDR1 and CDR2: SQVTM, ANQGSEA. Trimming pared 4 bases from V and 3 bases from J, leaving 21 bases between. CDR3 size: 16 residues. The CDR3: CSVGSRDISGYTEAFF. The CDR3 DNA reads TGCAGCGTTGGAAGCCGGGACATCAGCGGGTACACTGAAGCTTTCTTT. The whole variable domain, filled in from reference TRBV29-1 and TRBJ1-1, reads SAVISQKPSRDICQRGTSLTIQCQVDSQVTMMFWYRQQPGQSLTLIATANQGSEATYESGFVIDKFPISRPNLTFSTLTVSNMSPEDSSIYLCSVGSRDISGYTEAFFGQGTRLTVV.

This clone was detected only a few times. V usage is TRBV30 and J usage is TRBJ2-7, with TRBD1 identical over 7 bases. Germline-derived CDR1 and CDR2 are GTSNPN and SVGIG (reference sequence). V gave up 3 bases and J gave up 4 bases; unmatched junction bases: 12. The CDR3 has 15 residues. The CDR3 DNA follows: TGTGCCTGGAGCGGAAACCGGGACAGCCGATACGAGCAGTACTTC. This codes for CAWSGNRDSRYEQYF. The variable domain in full, with the rest retrieved from reference TRBV30 and TRBJ2-7, is SQTIHQWPATLVQPVGSPLSLECTVEGTSNPNLYWYRQAAGRGLQLLFYSVGIGQISSEVPQNLSASRPQDRQFILSSKKLLLSDSGFYLCAWSGNRDSRYEQYFGPGTRLTVT.

The rearrangement joins TRBV20-1 to TRBJ2-5; D might be TRBD2 (6 bases). Germline CDR1 is DFQATT and CDR2 is SNEGSKA (reference sequence). The CDR3 runs 11 residues. With 6 bases removed from V and 11 bases from J, the gap between germline ends came to 16 bases. CDR3 residues: CSAYIWGEQYF. The CDR3, as DNA: TGCAGTGCCTATATCTGGGGGGAGCAGTACTTC.

The chain has TRBV18 and TRBJ1-2; 7 bases line up with TRBD1. The CDR3 sequence is 13 residues long. V gave up 5 bases and J gave up 3 bases; unmatched junction bases: 3. From germline, CDR1 is KGHSH and CDR2 LQKENI. CDR3 nucleotide sequence: TGTGCCAGCTCATACAGGGGCGACTATGGCTACACCTTC. Translation: CASSYRGDYGYTF.

The chain employs TRBV15 and TRBJ2-6; no reliable D call. Germline CDR1 LNHNV, CDR2 YYDKDF (reference sequence). This CDR3 comprises 15 residues. The CDR3 protein is CASDGPSSGANVLTF. CDR3 nucleotides: TGTGCATCCGACGGACCCTCCTCTGGGGCCAACGTCCTGACTTTC.

The V and J genes are TRBV7-2 and TRBJ2-1; 7 bases are a match to TRBD2. The CDR3 runs to 16 residues. In germline, CDR1 is SGHTA, CDR2 FQGNSA. V lost 8 bases, J lost 0 bases, and 10 bases stayed unmatched. CDR3 DNA sequence: TGTGCCAGCCACGCTAGCGGAAGTTTCTCCTACAATGAGCAGTTCTTC. Protein product: CASHASGSFSYNEQFF.

This clone was picked up a small number of times. The chain links TRBV27 to TRBJ1-5; 11 bases are shared with TRBD1. V gave up 4 bases and J gave up 6 bases; unmatched junction bases: 5. The CDR3 has 15 residues. Germline CDR1 reads MNHEY; CDR2 reads SMNVEV (reference sequence). As DNA, the CDR3 is TGTGCCAGCAGTTCGGGACAGGGGGTTCGTCAGCCCCAGCATTTT. It encodes CASSSGQGVRQPQHF.

In this sample, this clone turned up a few times. The chain joins TRBV25-1 to TRBJ2-5; D unresolved. The CDR3 totals 12 residues. CDR1 MGHDK and CDR2 SYGVNS come from the germline V gene. The V gene lost 2 bases and the J gene lost 2 bases, with 3 bases spanning the gap. This chain's CDR3 is CASSEQQETQYF. CDR3 nucleotide sequence: TGTGCCAGCAGTGAACAGCAAGAGACCCAGTACTTC.

The chain employs TRBV29-1 and TRBJ2-3; no reliable D call. The length of the CDR3 is 12 residues. The germline V gene has CDR1 SQVTM and CDR2 ANQGSEA. Trimming removed 4 bases at V and 3 bases at J, with 8 bases between. The chain's CDR3 is CSVVAATDTQYF. CDR3 nucleotides: TGCAGCGTTGTAGCTGCTACAGATACGCAGTATTTT.

This chain joins TRBV30 and TRBJ2-3, with D possibly being TRBD2 (6 bases). The germline gives CDR1 GTSNPN, CDR2 SVGIG (reference sequence). V gave up 2 bases and J gave up 5 bases, with 14 bases separating them. The CDR3 consists of 14 residues. Here the CDR3 DNA reads TGTGCCTGGAGTCCCACCGGGAGTGGAGATACGCAGTATTTT. Its protein product is CAWSPTGSGDTQYF.

The chain uses TRBV30 and TRBJ1-2; a possible D gene is TRBD1 (6 bases). Germline loops: CDR1 GTSNPN, CDR2 SVGIG (reference sequence). The CDR3 contains 14 residues. The V end lost 1 base, the J end lost 1 base, and 10 bases lay between the germline ends. CDR3 coding DNA: TGTGCCTGGAGTGCCGGGGGGCATAACTATGGCTACACCTTC. It codes for CAWSAGGHNYGYTF.

This clone is labeled medium-sized (0.01 to 0.1%). The chain has TRBV5-6 and TRBJ2-5; D gene unclear. The germline gives CDR1 SGHDT, CDR2 YYEEEE. Between the trimmed V and J ends, which lost 0 bases and 4 bases, there was a span of 7 bases. The CDR3 loop spans 13 amino acids. The CDR3 DNA reads TGTGCCAGCAGCTTGGCCAGGCCAGAGACCCAGTACTTC. Its protein is CASSLARPETQYF.

There are a few counts of this clone. The chain couples TRBV7-2 to TRBJ2-7; 11 bases align to TRBD2. The junction had 5 bases not matched to a gene; V was cut back by 2 bases and J by 5 bases. Germline CDR1 is SGHTA and CDR2 is FQGNSA. The length of the CDR3 is 15 residues. The CDR3 DNA is TGTGCCAGCAGCTTAACTAGCGGGAGTCTCCACGAGCAGTACTTC. Translated: CASSLTSGSLHEQYF. Full variable domain (outside the CDR3, taken from reference TRBV7-2 and TRBJ2-7): GAGVSQSPSNKVTEKGKDVELRCDPISGHTALYWYRQSLGQGLEFLIYFQGNSAPDKSGLPSDRFSAERTGGSVSTLTIQRTQQEDSAVYLCASSLTSGSLHEQYFGPGTRLTVT.

The chain couples TRBV29-1 to TRBJ2-7, with D possibly matching TRBD1 (6 bases). The ends were cut back, 4 bases at V and 6 bases at J, with 10 bases in the middle. Germline CDR1 and CDR2: SQVTM and ANQGSEA. The CDR3 is 11 residues long. CDR3 nucleotide sequence: TGCAGCGTTGGGGAAGGGGGCGAGCAGTACTTC. It specifies CSVGEGGEQYF.

This clone was counted a few times. J is TRBJ2-7 and V is TRBV29-1, with D perhaps TRBD1 or TRBD2 (5 bases each). Trimming removed 1 base from V and 6 bases from J, with 19 bases in between. The CDR3 extends over 15 amino acids. Germline assignment: CDR1 SQVTM and CDR2 ANQGSEA. The CDR3 bases are TGCAGCGTTGAAGCCCGGTCGAGGTATGGGGGCGAGCAGTACTTC. Residues: CSVEARSRYGGEQYF.

The rearrangement uses TRBV28 and TRBJ2-2, with 11 bases that match TRBD2. Trimming took 2 bases from V and 7 from J; bases not matched to a gene: 3. This CDR3 has 15 amino acids. Germline lookup yields CDR1 MDHEN and CDR2 SYDVKM. The CDR3 region is CASSLAGTSGGELFF. In nucleotides, the CDR3 is TGTGCCAGCAGTTTAGCTGGGACTAGCGGCGGGGAGCTGTTTTTT. The full variable domain, in which reference TRBV28 and TRBJ2-2 provide the parts outside the CDR3, is DVKVTQSSRYLVKRTGEKVFLECVQDMDHENMFWYRQDPGLGLRLIYFSYDVKMKEKGDIPEGYSVSREKKERFSLILESASTNQTSMYLCASSLAGTSGGELFFGEGSRLTVL.

The gene calls are TRBV29-1 and TRBJ2-7, with 10 bases fitting TRBD2. The V segment lost 3 bases and the J segment 7 bases; nucleotides outside the gene matches: 6. CDR1 SQVTM and CDR2 ANQGSEA come from the germline V gene. The CDR3 is 13 residues long. CDR3 region: CSVDRLAGAEQYF. The CDR3 bases are TGCAGCGTTGACAGGCTAGCGGGAGCGGAGCAGTACTTC.

The V call is TRBV7-9, the J call TRBJ2-4; no definite D call. V was pared by 3 bases and J by 0 bases, with 9 bases between. Germline CDR1 reads SEHNR; CDR2 reads FQNEAQ (reference sequence). The CDR3 spans 15 residues. The CDR3 here is CASSFQGEAKNIQYF. CDR3 sequence (DNA): TGTGCCAGCAGCTTTCAAGGAGAAGCCAAAAACATTCAGTACTTC.

This chain links TRBV19 with TRBJ1-1; possibly TRBD1 for D (5 bases). Germline V CDR1 and CDR2: LNHDA, SQIVND (reference sequence). Trimming removed 5 bases at V and 6 bases at J, with 19 bases between. The CDR3 has 15 amino acids. The CDR3 loop is CASSGSTAPSSEAFF. The CDR3, as DNA: TGTGCCAGTAGTGGGTCGACAGCTCCTAGCTCTGAAGCTTTCTTT.

The chain carries TRBV28 and TRBJ2-6, with TRBD1 matching over 9 bases. The ends lost 6 bases at V and 4 bases at J; junction bases unmatched: 10. CDR1 and CDR2 (germline): MDHEN, SYDVKM. This CDR3 is built from 17 residues. The CDR3 sequence is CASRTIGTGSGANVLTF. The CDR3 nucleotides are TGTGCCAGCAGGACCATCGGGACAGGGTCGGGGGCCAACGTCCTGACTTTC. The full variable domain, rest sourced from reference TRBV28 and TRBJ2-6, is DVKVTQSSRYLVKRTGEKVFLECVQDMDHENMFWYRQDPGLGLRLIYFSYDVKMKEKGDIPEGYSVSREKKERFSLILESASTNQTSMYLCASRTIGTGSGANVLTFGAGSRLTVL.

The chain employs TRBV4-1 and TRBJ1-1, with D maybe TRBD1 (6 bases). Between the trimmed V and J ends, which lost 6 bases and 5 bases, there was a span of 13 bases. In germline, CDR1 is MGHRA, CDR2 YSYEKL. There are 13 residues in the CDR3. The CDR3 DNA follows: TGCGCCAGCAGAGAGGACAGCGATACTGAAGCTTTCTTT. Translation: CASREDSDTEAFF.

The count of this clone is one. The rearrangement uses TRBV4-2 and TRBJ2-2; TRBD1 is a possible D gene (5 bases). CDR3 size: 16 residues. The germline V and J ends were trimmed by 0 bases and 0 bases, with 8 bases remaining between them. Germline loops: CDR1 LGHNA, CDR2 YNFKEQ. CDR3 in DNA: TGTGCCAGCAGCCAAGAAGGGGCTTCGAACACCGGGGAGCTGTTTTTT. This encodes CASSQEGASNTGELFF.

This clone has more than one count but fewer than ten. This chain uses TRBV5-1 with TRBJ2-4; D gene uncertain. V shed 4 bases and J shed 0 bases, with 14 bases lying between them. Per germline, CDR1 SGHRS and CDR2 YFSETQ. This CDR3 has 16 residues. The CDR3 nucleotides read TGCGCCAGCAGCCCAGACACCTCGGGAGCCAAAAACATTCAGTACTTC. Translation gives CASSPDTSGAKNIQYF.

A note on this clone: The junction departs from the called germline gene at one end, perhaps through a read error. The chain couples TRBV30 to TRBJ2-3; 12 bases are a match to TRBD2. From germline, CDR1 is GTSNPN and CDR2 SVGIG (reference sequence). The CDR3 has 14 amino acids. The CDR3 is CAWSALAGGDTQYF. Here the CDR3 DNA reads TGCGCCTGGAGTGCACTAGCGGGGGGAGATACGCAGTATTTT.

This clone was detected only a few times. The rearrangement uses TRBV9 and TRBJ2-4, with D perhaps matching TRBD2 (6 bases). The CDR3 has 18 residues. Trimming took 0 bases from V and 0 from J, leaving 16 bases between them. Germline loops: CDR1 SGDLS, CDR2 YYNGEE. The CDR3 is CASSVGHGGTLAKNIQYF. DNA for the CDR3: TGTGCCAGCAGCGTAGGACACGGCGGGACCCTAGCCAAAAACATTCAGTACTTC.

This chain joins TRBV6-1 and TRBJ2-6; D unclear. The germline V gene has CDR1 MNHNS and CDR2 SASEGT. This CDR3 is built from 15 residues. V was cut by 8 bases and J by 0 bases, with 11 bases left in between. The CDR3 coding sequence is TGTGCCAGCTTCTTGTTCCGCTCTGGGGCCAACGTCCTGACTTTC. Translated, it gives CASFLFRSGANVLTF.